Sequencing of this T cell receptor (beta chain) was carried out in a study of cytomegalovirus exposure and HLA in healthy donors. Study-level points and caveats: In the analysis, some V segments, TRBV6-2 and TRBV6-3 included, were excluded as indistinguishable. Data from an earlier analysis indicated that most TCR beta V segments were productive either about 90% or about 30% of the time. Versus the roughly 700-donor mean, an Asian-associated ancestry cluster reportedly showed fewer N-insertions in a later analysis. Sequencing likely generated an artifact that appeared as a cluster of highly shared sequence variants.

This CDR3 is built from 15 residues. V was clipped by 5 bases and J by 1 base, with 11 bases between them. From germline, CDR1 is SGHNT and CDR2 YENEEA. This PCR relied on a set of 60 Vbeta primers and 13 Jbeta primers. Assay: immunoSEQ multiplex PCR; the TCRdb copy retains only in-frame clones and omits some. In all, the sample yields under 75,000 clones. On this clone itself: Its antigen is not identified.

The sequenced material came from PBMCs. This TCR came from a female donor in good health and CMV-seropositive. The chain has TRBV11-3 and TRBJ2-2, with D perhaps TRBD2 (6 bases). The CDR3 nucleotides are TGTGCCAGCAGCATGTCGCGGGGGAACACCGGGGAGCTGTTTTTT. Its translation is CASSMSRGNTGELFF.